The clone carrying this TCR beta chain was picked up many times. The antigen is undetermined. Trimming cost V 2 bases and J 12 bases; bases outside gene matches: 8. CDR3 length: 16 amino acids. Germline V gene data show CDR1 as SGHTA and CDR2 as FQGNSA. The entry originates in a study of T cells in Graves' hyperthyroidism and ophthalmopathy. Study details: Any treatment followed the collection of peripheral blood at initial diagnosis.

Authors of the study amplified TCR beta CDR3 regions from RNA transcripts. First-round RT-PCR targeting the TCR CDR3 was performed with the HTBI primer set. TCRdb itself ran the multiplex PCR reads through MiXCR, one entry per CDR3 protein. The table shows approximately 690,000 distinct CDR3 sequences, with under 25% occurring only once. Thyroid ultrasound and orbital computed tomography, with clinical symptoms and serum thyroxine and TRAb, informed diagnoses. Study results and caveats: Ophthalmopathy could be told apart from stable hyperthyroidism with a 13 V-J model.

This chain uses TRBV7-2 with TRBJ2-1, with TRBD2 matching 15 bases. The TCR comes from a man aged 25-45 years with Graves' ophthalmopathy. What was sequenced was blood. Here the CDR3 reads CASSLQPGLAGGWQFF. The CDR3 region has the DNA TGTGCCAGCAGCTTACAACCGGGACTAGCGGGGGGTTGGCAGTTCTTC.